This T cell receptor beta chain was recovered during a study of blood T cell repertoires in COVID-19. The method was immunoSEQ multiplex PCR; TCRdb's version includes in-frame clones alone and lacks a portion of them. The sample carries around 480,000 clones, approximately 86% recorded once. CDR3 length: 12 residues. The V gene's germline CDR1 is GTSNPN and CDR2 SVGIG (reference sequence). The genes are TRBV30 and TRBJ1-4, with TRBD1 matching 10 bases. Sequenced: PBMCs or T cells enriched from blood (not recorded which). This sequence originates from a woman between 18 and 29 years old who had recovered from COVID-19. CDR3 loop: CASDRGLEKLFF. For the CDR3, the DNA is TGTGCTTCCGACAGGGGGCTTGAAAAACTGTTTTTT.